These T cell receptor beta chains were read from a single sample in a study of T cell responses to AZD1222 COVID-19 vaccine. Method: immunoSEQ multiplex PCR; TCRdb's copy keeps in-frame clones and lacks some. The sample includes some 110,000 clones, more than 70% seen only once; the top ten take roughly 4%. The starting material was peripheral blood, obtained 28 days after the second AZD1222 dose. The receptors were sampled from an adult who received the AZD1222 COVID-19 vaccine. The CDR3 runs from the conserved cysteine through the conserved F or W.

CDR3 length	J gene	V gene	CDR3 protein
14	TRBJ2-7	TRBV28	CASSLAQDLYEQYF
14	TRBJ2-3	TRBV15	CATSIGGIGDTQYF
14	TRBJ1-1	TRBV7-2	CASQDRPRNTEAFF
11	TRBJ1-1	TRBV28	CASSLITEAFF
13	TRBJ2-7	TRBV3-1/TRBV3-2	CASSQQGAGEQYF
10	TRBJ1-2	TRBV20-1	CSAGTRDAIF
14	TRBJ2-7	TRBV7-2	CASSLTGQIYEQYF
11	TRBJ1-5	TRBV12-3/TRBV12-4	CASSLSGPQHF
16	TRBJ2-6	TRBV7-2	CASSPDGYSGANVLTF
15	TRBJ1-2	TRBV7-9	CASSLMTGTNYGYTF
15	TRBJ1-5	TRBV18	CASGGGGYSNQPQHF
13	TRBJ1-2	TRBV19	CASRSGTGVGYTF
15	TRBJ2-7	TRBV11-2	CASSLVTGGSYEQYF
11	TRBJ2-1	TRBV9	CASSVEGEQFF
13	TRBJ1-2	TRBV28	CASRGGQAYGYTF
14	TRBJ2-5	TRBV5-4	CASSTTGPQETQYF
15	TRBJ2-7	TRBV19	CASTYSRWGSYEQYF
10	TRBJ2-3	TRBV6-5	CASNRDTQYF
14	TRBJ2-1	TRBV30	CAWNKAGGKAEQFF
14	TRBJ1-1	TRBV19	CASSFRGSNTEAFF
12	TRBJ1-1	TRBV4-1	CASSQDRTRGVF
14	TRBJ1-3	TRBV24-1	CATRTDRAGNTIYF
14	TRBJ2-1	TRBV6-2/TRBV6-3	CASSYSSHVNEQFF
14	TRBJ2-7	TRBV7-9	CASSFGQGIYEQYF
12	TRBJ2-7	TRBV4-3	CASSQDRYEQYF
13	TRBJ1-1	TRBV7-2	CASSLEGDTEAFF
14	TRBJ1-6	TRBV5-6	CASSLYGIGSPLHF
14	TRBJ2-6	TRBV7-8	CASSRQAEANVLTF
15	TRBJ2-7	TRBV7-2	CASSYLAGGSYEQYF
12	TRBJ1-1	TRBV7-9	CASSLPSGVAFF
15	TRBJ1-4	TRBV28	CASNRVEGYDEKLFF
16	TRBJ2-2	TRBV12-5	CASGLAIQGNGGELFF
11	TRBJ1-2	TRBV6-5	CASRTLGGYTF
14	TRBJ2-7	TRBV19	CASSIGGISYEQYF
13	TRBJ2-6	TRBV2	CASGSTGANVLTF
13	TRBJ1-4	TRBV28	CASSPHKGEKLFF
13	TRBJ1-6	TRBV12-3/TRBV12-4	CASSLQMNSPLHF
15	TRBJ2-7	TRBV7-2	CASSLVPAGVYEQYF
14	TRBJ2-7	TRBV7-2	CASSRYSGVYEQYF
13	TRBJ2-3	TRBV11-2	CASSLAGVDTQYF
15	TRBJ1-2	TRBV4-1	CASSQDVKGYYGYTF
14	TRBJ1-1	TRBV5-1	CASSFQGLNTEAFF
12	TRBJ2-7	TRBV2	CASRVEGGEQYF
14	TRBJ2-1	TRBV12-5	CASGPGQGANEQFF
13	TRBJ2-4	TRBV6-5	CASGTLAKNIQYF
15	TRBJ1-2	TRBV5-8	CASSLWRLGGHGYTF
11	TRBJ1-4	TRBV7-9	CASSLDEKLFF
16	TRBJ1-3	TRBV6-4	CASSDSPGLGGNTIYF
15	TRBJ1-2	TRBV27	CASSFGGSSQRGYTF
18	TRBJ1-3	TRBV19	CASTPVGLGGRSGNTIYF
12	TRBJ2-7	TRBV28	CASSPPGREQYF
15	TRBJ2-3	TRBV7-8	CASSLGTGFSDTQYF
15	TRBJ2-1	TRBV5-1	CASSGGVPPYNEQFF
17	TRBJ1-1	TRBV6-4	CASSLEFGGAMNTEAFF
15	TRBJ2-5	TRBV5-1	CASSSGVGTQETQYF
12	TRBJ1-2	TRBV5-1	CASSPGGGGYTF
15	TRBJ1-5	TRBV19	CASSIKTGRGQPQHF